This T cell receptor (delta chain) stems from a study of Vδ1+ human thymocytes. Study-level results: Thymic TRG and TRD repertoires appeared highly polyclonal, with Gaussian CDR3 length distributions. The authors advised highly purified populations and single-cell validation. Unlike peripheral blood Vdelta1+ controls, thymic delta-chain sequences included about 20% Vdelta2 and few Vdelta3.

The germline V gene has CDR1 TSWWSYY and CDR2 QGS. The CDR3 has 21 residues. J was trimmed by 0 bases and V by 3 bases; bases with no gene match: 19. Between roughly 97% and 99.6% of sorted thymocytes were Vdelta1+. The template was reverse-transcribed extracted RNA. Multiplex PCR used pooled V-gene forward primers and a constant-region reverse primer to amplify CDR3s. TCRdb re-called the multiplex PCR reads with CATT. The top ten hold about 1.4% of the sample, which has around 24,000 delta-chain clones, 29% seen once. This clone was counted ten times or more. No antigen is known for it. Distinct nucleotide sequences in the sample also encode this CDR3.

The receptor comes from a boy under two years old who had congenital heart surgery. The chain has TRDV1 and TRDJ1; 10 nucleotides match TRDD3. The sequencing sample was made of Vdelta1+ gamma-delta thymocytes from the thymus. The subset: FACS-sorted CD3+ TCRalphabeta- TCRVdelta1+ TCRVdelta2- thymocytes. CDR3 bases: TGTGCTCTTGGGGATACTGGCCTTCCTCACTGGGGGATGCCGTACACCGATAAACTCATCTTT. Amino acid sequence: CALGDTGLPHWGMPYTDKLIF.